This T cell receptor beta chain is drawn from a study of blood T cell repertoires in COVID-19 (TCRdb year 2020). Study-wide context: Samples from collaborators originated in the United States, Italy and Spain and spanned both the acute and convalescent phases of COVID-19. The samples were drawn from the first 160 participants of the ongoing ImmuneRACE study and from about 1,200 subjects provided by 6 global collaborators. HLA class I and class II types, where available, came from metadata supplied by the sample provider rather than from assay-based typing. The sample metadata nearly always contained a de-identified subject ID, COVID-19 status, age in years and sex. The repertoires were released in a freely available public database intended as a resource for research on the immune response to SARS-CoV-2. The prospective study material was composed of cDNA or gDNA derived from T cells, B-cell-depleted T cells, or PBMCs. Deeply sampled blood TCRbeta repertoires from subjects exposed to, actively infected with, or recovered from COVID-19 were included in the dataset. Points the paper makes about the study in general: How much clinical and demographic metadata was included differed by source and by participant, and the metadata was provided uncurated.

TCRbeta CDR3 regions were amplified from genomic DNA using the immunoSEQ Assay, a bias-controlled multiplex PCR. Per the original workflow: Within the assay, amplification of reference gene primers was used to estimate how many nucleated cells each sample contained. To quantify the absolute abundance of each unique TCRbeta CDR3 rearrangement, sequence reads were collapsed and filtered. For each sample, productive Simpson clonality was calculated as the square root of Simpson's diversity index over productive rearrangements. TCRdb mirrors the immuneACCESS table, restricted to in-frame sequences. Some clones are absent from its copies; in checked studies, under half trace to an unresolved V gene, and the reason for the others is unknown. Clone size and the V and J calls come from that table; the DNA yielded D and trimming. This sample lists about 140,000 clones; around 88% were detected once. 1.5% of the sample is in the top ten clones.

Regarding this clone: Its recognized antigen is unknown. No clone much larger than this one lies a single base away; base qualities are absent.

The collaborating institutions used their own protocols to collect whole blood in K2EDTA tubes. For TCRbeta analysis, collaborators shipped samples as frozen whole blood, isolated PBMCs, or DNA extracted from either of those sample types. This TCR was recovered from an older woman with acute or convalescent COVID-19. Sequencing was done on a sample of peripheral blood.

The CDR3 is CASSPEGRGAPDTQYF. DNA sequence: TGTGCCAGCAGCCCGGAGGGGCGGGGCGCCCCAGATACGCAGTATTTT. The V and J segments used are TRBV7-3 and TRBJ2-3; D gene: possibly TRBD2, on 6 matching bases. The junction carries 19 bases between V and J, which are trimmed by 5 bases and 4 bases respectively. CDR1 and CDR2, looked up from the germline V gene, are SGHTA and FQGTGA. The CDR3, cysteine through phenylalanine, is 16 amino acids long. Only the CDR3 DNA is retained, 48 bases long and in frame from the first base.